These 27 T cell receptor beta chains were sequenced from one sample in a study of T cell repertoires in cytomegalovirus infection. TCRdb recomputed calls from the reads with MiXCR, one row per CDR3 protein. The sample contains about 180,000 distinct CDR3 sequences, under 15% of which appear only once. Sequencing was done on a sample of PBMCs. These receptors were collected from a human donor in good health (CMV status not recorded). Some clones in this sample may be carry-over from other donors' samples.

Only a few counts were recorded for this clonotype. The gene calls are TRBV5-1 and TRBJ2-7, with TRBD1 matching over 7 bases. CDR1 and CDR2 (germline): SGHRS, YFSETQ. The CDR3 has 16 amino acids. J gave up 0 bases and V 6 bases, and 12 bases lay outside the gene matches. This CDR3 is CASTRGGSRSSYEQYF. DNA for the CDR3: TGCGCCAGCACCAGAGGGGGCAGCAGGAGCTCCTACGAGCAGTACTTC.

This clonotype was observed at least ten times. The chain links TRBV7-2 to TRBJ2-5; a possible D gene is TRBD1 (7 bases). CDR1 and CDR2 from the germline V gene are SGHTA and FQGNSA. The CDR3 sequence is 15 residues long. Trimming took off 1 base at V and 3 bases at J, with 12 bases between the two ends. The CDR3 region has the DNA TGTGCCAGCAGCTTAGAAGCCAGGGGGGAAGAGACCCAGTACTTC. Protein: CASSLEARGEETQYF.

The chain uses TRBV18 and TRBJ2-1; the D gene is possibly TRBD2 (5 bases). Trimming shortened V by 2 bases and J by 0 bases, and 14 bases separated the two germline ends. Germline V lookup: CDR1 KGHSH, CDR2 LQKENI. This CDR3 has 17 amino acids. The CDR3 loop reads CASSPGVSEISYNEQFF. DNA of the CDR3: TGTGCCAGCTCACCAGGGGTTAGCGAGATCTCCTACAATGAGCAGTTCTTC.

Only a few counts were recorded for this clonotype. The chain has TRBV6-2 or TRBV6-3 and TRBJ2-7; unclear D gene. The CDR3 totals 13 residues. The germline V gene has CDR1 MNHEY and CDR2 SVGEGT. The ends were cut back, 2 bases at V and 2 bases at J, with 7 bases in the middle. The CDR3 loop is CASSYMRPYEQYF. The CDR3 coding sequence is TGTGCCAGCAGTTACATGCGGCCCTACGAGCAGTACTTC.

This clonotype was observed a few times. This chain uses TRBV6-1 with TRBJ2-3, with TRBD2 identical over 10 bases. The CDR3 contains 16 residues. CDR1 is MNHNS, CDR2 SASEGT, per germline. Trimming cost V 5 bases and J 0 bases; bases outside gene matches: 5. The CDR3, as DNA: TGTGCCAGCAGTACGTCTAGCGGGGGTAGCACAGATACGCAGTATTTT. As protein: CASSTSSGGSTDTQYF.

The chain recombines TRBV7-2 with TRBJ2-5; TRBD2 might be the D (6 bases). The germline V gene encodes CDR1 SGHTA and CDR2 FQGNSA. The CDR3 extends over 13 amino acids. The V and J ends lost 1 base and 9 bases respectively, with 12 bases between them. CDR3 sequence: CASSLVITGAQYF. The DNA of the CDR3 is TGTGCCAGCAGCTTAGTAATTACGGGGGCCCAGTACTTC.

CDR3 sequence: CASRIRARGTEAFF. DNA for the CDR3: TGTGCCAGCCGAATTAGGGCAAGGGGTACTGAAGCTTTCTTT. V is TRBV28 and J is TRBJ1-1, with a tentative D call TRBD1 (5 bases). Trimming pared 8 bases from V and 5 bases from J, leaving 18 bases between. CDR1 MDHEN and CDR2 SYDVKM come from the germline V gene. The length of the CDR3 is 14 residues.

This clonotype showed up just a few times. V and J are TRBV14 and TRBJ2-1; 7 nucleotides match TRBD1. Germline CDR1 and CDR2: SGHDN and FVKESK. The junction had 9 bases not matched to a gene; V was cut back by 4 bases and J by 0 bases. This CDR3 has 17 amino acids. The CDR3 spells CASSRSGTDLSYNEQFF. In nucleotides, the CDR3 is TGTGCCAGCAGCCGATCCGGGACAGACCTCTCCTACAATGAGCAGTTCTTC.

The CDR3 reads CASSLYTTNEQFF. CDR3 in DNA: TGCGCCAGCAGCTTGTACACGACCAATGAGCAGTTCTTC. This chain links TRBV5-1 with TRBJ2-1; D is unresolved. V dropped 1 base and J dropped 6 bases, with 8 bases sitting between them. This CDR3 has 13 residues. Germline V gene lookup returns CDR1 SGHRS and CDR2 YFSETQ. Supplemented by reference TRBV5-1 and TRBJ2-1, the full variable domain reads KAGVTQTPRYLIKTRGQQVTLSCSPISGHRSVSWYQQTPGQGLQFLFEYFSETQRNKGNFPGRFSGRQFSNSRSEMNVSTLELGDSALYLCASSLYTTNEQFFGPGTRLTVL.

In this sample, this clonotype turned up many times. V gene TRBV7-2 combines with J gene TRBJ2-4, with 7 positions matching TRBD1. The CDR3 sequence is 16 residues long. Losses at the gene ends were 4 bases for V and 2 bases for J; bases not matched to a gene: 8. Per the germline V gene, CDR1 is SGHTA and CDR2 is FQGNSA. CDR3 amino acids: CASSSTGSGPKNIQYF. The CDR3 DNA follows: TGTGCCAGCAGCTCGACAGGGTCGGGACCCAAAAACATTCAGTACTTC.

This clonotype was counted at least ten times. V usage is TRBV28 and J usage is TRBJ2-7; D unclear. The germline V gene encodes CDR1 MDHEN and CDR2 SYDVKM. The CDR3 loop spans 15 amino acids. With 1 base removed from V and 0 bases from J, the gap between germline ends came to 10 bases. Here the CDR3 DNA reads TGTGCCAGCAGTTTATCCCTGACCGGCTCCTACGAGCAGTACTTC. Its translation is CASSLSLTGSYEQYF.

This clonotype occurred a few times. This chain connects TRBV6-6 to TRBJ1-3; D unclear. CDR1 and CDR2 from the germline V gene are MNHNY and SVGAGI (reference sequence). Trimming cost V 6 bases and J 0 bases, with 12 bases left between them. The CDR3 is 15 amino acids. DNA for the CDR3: TGTGCCAGCAGCTTGGACTTCAGCTCTGGAAACACCATATATTTT. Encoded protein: CASSLDFSSGNTIYF.

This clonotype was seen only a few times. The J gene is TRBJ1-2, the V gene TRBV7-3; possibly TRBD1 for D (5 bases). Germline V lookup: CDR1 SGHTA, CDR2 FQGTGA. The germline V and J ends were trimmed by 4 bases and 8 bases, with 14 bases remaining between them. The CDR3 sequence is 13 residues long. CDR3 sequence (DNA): TGTGCCAGCAGCTCAATGGACGGGGGAGGCTACACCTTC. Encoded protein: CASSSMDGGGYTF.

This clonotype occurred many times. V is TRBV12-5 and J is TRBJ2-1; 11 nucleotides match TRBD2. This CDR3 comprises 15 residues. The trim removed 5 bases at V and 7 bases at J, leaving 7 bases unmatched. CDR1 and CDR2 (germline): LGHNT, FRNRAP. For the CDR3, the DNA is TGTGCTAGTGGTATACTAGCGGGAGTAACAAATGAGCAGTTCTTC. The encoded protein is CASGILAGVTNEQFF.

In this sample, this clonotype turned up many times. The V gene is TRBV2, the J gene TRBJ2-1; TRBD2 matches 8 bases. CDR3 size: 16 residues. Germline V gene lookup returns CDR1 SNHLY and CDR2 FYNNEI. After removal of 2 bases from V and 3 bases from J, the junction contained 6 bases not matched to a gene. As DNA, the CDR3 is TGTGCCAGCAGTGAATACACTAGCGGATACTACAATGAGCAGTTCTTC. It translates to CASSEYTSGYYNEQFF.

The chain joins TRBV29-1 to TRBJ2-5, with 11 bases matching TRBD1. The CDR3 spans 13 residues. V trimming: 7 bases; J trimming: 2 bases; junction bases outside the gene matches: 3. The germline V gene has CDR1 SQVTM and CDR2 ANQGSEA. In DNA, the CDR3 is TGCAGCGGGCGGGACAGGGGGCAAGAGACCCAGTACTTC. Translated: CSGRDRGQETQYF.

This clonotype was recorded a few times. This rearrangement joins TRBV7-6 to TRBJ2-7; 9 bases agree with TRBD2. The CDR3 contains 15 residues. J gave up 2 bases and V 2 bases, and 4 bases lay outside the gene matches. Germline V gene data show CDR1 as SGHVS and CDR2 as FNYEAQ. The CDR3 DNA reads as TGTGCCAGCAGCTTATCAGCGGGGGGTGCCTACGAGCAGTACTTC. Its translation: CASSLSAGGAYEQYF. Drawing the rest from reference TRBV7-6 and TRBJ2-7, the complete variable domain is GAGVSQSPRYKVTKRGQDVALRCDPISGHVSLYWYRQALGQGPEFLTYFNYEAQQDKSGLPNDRFSAERPEGSISTLTIQRTEQRDSAMYRCASSLSAGGAYEQYFGPGTRLTVT.

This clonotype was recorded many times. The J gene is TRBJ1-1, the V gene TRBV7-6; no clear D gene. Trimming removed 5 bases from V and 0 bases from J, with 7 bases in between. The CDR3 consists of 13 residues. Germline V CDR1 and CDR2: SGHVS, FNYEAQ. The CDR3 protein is CASSKGVNTEAFF. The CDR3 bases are TGTGCCAGCAGCAAGGGTGTGAACACTGAAGCTTTCTTT.

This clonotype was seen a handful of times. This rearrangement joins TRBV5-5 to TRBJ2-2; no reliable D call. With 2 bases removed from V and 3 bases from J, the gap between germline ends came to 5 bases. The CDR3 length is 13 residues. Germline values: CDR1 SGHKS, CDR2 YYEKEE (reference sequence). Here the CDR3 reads CASSFRYTGELFF. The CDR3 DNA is TGTGCCAGCAGCTTTAGATACACCGGGGAGCTGTTTTTT.

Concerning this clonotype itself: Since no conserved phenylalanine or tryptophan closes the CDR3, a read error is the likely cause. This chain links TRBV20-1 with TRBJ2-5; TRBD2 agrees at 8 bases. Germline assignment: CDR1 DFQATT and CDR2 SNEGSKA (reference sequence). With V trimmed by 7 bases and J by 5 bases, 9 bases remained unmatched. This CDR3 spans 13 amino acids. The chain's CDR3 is CSGGSGSGETQYL. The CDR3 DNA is TGCAGTGGTGGAAGCGGGAGTGGGGAGACCCAGTACTTA.

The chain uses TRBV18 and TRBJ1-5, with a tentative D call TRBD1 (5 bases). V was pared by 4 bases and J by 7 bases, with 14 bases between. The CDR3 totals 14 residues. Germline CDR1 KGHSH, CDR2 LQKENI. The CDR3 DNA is TGTGCCAGCTCACTCGGGACTACCACGCAGCCCCAGCATTTT. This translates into CASSLGTTTQPQHF.

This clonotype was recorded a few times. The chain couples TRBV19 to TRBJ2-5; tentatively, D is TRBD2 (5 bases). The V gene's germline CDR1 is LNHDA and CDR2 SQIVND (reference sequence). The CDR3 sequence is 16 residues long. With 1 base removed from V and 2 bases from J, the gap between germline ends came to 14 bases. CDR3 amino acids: CASSIVPSSAQETQYF. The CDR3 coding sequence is TGTGCCAGTAGTATAGTTCCTAGCAGCGCACAAGAGACCCAGTACTTC.

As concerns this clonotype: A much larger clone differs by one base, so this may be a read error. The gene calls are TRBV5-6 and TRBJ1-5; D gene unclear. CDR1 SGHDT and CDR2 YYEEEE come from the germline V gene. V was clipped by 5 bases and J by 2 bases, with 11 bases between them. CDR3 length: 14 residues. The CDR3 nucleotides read TGTGCCAGCAGGAATTGGCGGGGCAATCAGCCCCAGCATTTT. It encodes CASRNWRGNQPQHF.

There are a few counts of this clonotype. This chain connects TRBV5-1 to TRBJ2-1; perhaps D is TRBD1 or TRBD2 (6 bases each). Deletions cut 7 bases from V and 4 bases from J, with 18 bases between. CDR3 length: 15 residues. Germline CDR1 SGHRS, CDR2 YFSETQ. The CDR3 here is CASGQARGAYNEQFF. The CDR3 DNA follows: TGCGCCAGCGGACAAGCAAGGGGGGCTTACAATGAGCAGTTCTTC.

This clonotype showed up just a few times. CDR3 amino acids: CASSPGGAGNEQFF. As DNA, the CDR3 is TGTGCCAGCAGCCCCGGGGGGGCAGGGAATGAGCAGTTCTTC. V gene TRBV4-2 combines with J gene TRBJ2-1; 8 nucleotides match TRBD2. The V gene end was trimmed by 4 bases and the J gene end by 7 bases; junction bases not matched to a gene: 6. CDR3 length: 14 residues. Germline CDR1 and CDR2: LGHNA and YNFKEQ.

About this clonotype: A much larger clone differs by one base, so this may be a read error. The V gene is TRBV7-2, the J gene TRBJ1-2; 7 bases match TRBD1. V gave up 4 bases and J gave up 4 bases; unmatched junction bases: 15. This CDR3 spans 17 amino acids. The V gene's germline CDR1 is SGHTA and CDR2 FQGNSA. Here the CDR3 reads CTSSSAPKQGLGYGYTF. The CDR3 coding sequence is TGTACCAGCAGCTCAGCCCCAAAACAGGGGTTGGGCTATGGCTACACCTTC.

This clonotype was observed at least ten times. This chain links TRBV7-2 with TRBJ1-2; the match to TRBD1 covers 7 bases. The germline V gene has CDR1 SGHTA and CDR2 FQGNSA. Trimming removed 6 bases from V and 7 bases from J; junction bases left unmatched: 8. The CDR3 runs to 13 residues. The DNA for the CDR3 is TGTGCCAGCAGTCCCGCAGGGGGAGTTGGCTACACCTTC. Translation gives CASSPAGGVGYTF. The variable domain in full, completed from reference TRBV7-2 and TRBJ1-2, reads GAGVSQSPSNKVTEKGKDVELRCDPISGHTALYWYRQSLGQGLEFLIYFQGNSAPDKSGLPSDRFSAERTGGSVSTLTIQRTQQEDSAVYLCASSPAGGVGYTFGSGTRLTVV.